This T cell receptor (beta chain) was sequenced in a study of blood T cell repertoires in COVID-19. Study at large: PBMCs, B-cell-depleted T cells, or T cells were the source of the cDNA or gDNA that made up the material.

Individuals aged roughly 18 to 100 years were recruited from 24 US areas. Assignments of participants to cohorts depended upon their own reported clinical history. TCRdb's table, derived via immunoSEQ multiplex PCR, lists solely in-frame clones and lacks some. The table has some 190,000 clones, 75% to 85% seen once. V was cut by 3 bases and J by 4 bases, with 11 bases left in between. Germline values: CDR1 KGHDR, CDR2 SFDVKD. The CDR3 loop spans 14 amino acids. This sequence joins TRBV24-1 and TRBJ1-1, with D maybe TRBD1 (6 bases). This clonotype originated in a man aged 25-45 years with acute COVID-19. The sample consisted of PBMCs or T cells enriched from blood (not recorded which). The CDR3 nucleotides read TGTGCCACCAGTGATGTGGGGGCGAGCACTGAAGCTTTCTTT. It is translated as CATSDVGASTEAFF.